The clone carrying this T cell receptor (beta chain) was recorded only once. Its antigen remains unidentified. This record comes from a study of neoadjuvant nivolumab and ipilimumab in lung cancer. The ends lost 3 bases at V and 4 bases at J; junction bases unmatched: 2. This CDR3 comprises 13 residues. Germline CDR1 and CDR2: SQVTM and ANQGSEA. Whole-study findings and limits: Resected tumors had greater TCR richness and clonality than uninvolved lung. Only two of four nivolumab-treated tumors gained richness and clonality by surgery. Blood richness before therapy tracked richness in tumors resected after neoadjuvant therapy. Only a small number of samples underwent TCR sequencing.

TCRdb keeps only in-frame clones here, not all; method: immunoSEQ multiplex PCR. The data hold almost 500 clones, with less than 90% observed a single time. The input for sequencing was tumor tissue, taken before neoadjuvant nivolumab, alone or with ipilimumab. This receptor was obtained from an adult with non-small cell lung cancer. The chain is built from TRBV29-1 and TRBJ2-1; 8 positions agree with TRBD1. In DNA form, the CDR3 reads TGCAGCGTTGAGGGACAGGTATACAATGAGCAGTTCTTC. This encodes CSVEGQVYNEQFF.